The clone carrying this T cell receptor (beta chain) has a handful of counts. The ends lost 8 bases at V and 2 bases at J; junction bases unmatched: 3. This CDR3 comprises 12 residues. In germline, CDR1 is SNHLY, CDR2 FYNNEI. The entry originates in a study of cytomegalovirus exposure and HLA in healthy donors. The PCR used 60 Vbeta and 13 Jbeta primers. Data came from immunoSEQ multiplex PCR; TCRdb stores just in-frame clones and leaves some out. Here the sample spans about 140,000 clones, about 75% being singletons. Source material: PBMCs. The sequence came from a woman in her 30s in good health and CMV-seronegative. The chain employs TRBV2 and TRBJ2-7, with 7 nucleotides matching TRBD1. CDR3 nucleotides: TGTGCCAGCTACGGGACAGCCTACGAGCAGTACTTC. It codes for CASYGTAYEQYF.